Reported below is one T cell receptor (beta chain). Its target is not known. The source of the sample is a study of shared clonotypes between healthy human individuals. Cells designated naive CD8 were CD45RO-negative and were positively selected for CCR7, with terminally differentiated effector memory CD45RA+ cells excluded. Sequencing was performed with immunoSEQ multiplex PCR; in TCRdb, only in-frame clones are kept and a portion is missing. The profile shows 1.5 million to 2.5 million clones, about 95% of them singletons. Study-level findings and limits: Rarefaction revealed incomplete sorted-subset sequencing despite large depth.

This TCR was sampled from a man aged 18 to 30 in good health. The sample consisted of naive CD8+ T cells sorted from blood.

CDR3 protein: CASSAGVSGELFF. For the CDR3, the DNA is TGTGCCAGCAGTGCAGGGGTATCCGGGGAGCTGTTTTTT. The chain carries TRBV6-4 and TRBJ2-2; D perhaps matches TRBD1 (6 bases). The CDR3 loop spans 13 amino acids. Between the trimmed V and J ends, which lost 4 bases and 6 bases, there was a span of 9 bases. The germline V gene encodes CDR1 MRHNA and CDR2 SNTAGT.